This paragraph covers one T cell receptor (beta chain) sequence. This record comes from a study of blood T cells in healthy people across ages. The second PCR ran roughly 6 to 11 cycles with a sample-barcoded 5' primer and J-beta primers. TCRdb re-derived calls from the 5' RACE reads in MiXCR, one entry per CDR3 protein. Here the sample spans around 1,500,000 distinct CDR3 sequences, about 28% being singletons. Collection of ten milliliters of peripheral blood was performed for each donor. The CDR3 extends over 15 amino acids. J was trimmed by 9 bases and V by 7 bases; bases with no gene match: 14. Germline assignment: CDR1 SGHAT and CDR2 FQNNGV.

This rearrangement joins TRBV11-2 to TRBJ2-1; 8 nucleotides match TRBD2. The TCR sequence derives from a woman younger than 45 in good health. What was sequenced was blood. The CDR3 protein is CASTDLRGDRGEQFF. CDR3 DNA: TGTGCCAGCACCGACCTGCGGGGGGATCGTGGTGAGCAGTTCTTC.